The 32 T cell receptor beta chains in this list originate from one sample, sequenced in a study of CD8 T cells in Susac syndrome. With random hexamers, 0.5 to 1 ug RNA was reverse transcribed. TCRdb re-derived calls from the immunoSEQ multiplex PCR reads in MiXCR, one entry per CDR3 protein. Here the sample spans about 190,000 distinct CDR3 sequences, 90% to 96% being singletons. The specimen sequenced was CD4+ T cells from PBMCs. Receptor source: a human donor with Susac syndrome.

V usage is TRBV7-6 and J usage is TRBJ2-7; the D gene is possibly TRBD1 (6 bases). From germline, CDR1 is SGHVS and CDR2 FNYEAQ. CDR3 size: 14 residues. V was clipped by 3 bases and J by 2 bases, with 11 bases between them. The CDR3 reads CASSLNTGPYEQYF. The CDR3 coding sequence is TGTGCCAGCAGCTTGAATACAGGGCCCTACGAGCAGTACTTC. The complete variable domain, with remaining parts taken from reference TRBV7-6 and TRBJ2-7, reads GAGVSQSPRYKVTKRGQDVALRCDPISGHVSLYWYRQALGQGPEFLTYFNYEAQQDKSGLPNDRFSAERPEGSISTLTIQRTEQRDSAMYRCASSLNTGPYEQYFGPGTRLTVT.

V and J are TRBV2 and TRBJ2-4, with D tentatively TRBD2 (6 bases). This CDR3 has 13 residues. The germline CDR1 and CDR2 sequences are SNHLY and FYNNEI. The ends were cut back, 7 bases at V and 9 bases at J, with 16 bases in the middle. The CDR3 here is CASIGLASAIQYF. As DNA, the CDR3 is TGTGCCAGCATAGGGCTAGCGTCGGCCATTCAGTACTTC. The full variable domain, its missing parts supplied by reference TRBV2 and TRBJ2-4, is EPEVTQTPSHQVTQMGQEVILRCVPISNHLYFYWYRQILGQKVEFLVSFYNNEISEKSEIFDDQFSVERPDGSNFTLKIRSTKLEDSAMYFCASIGLASAIQYFGAGTRLSVL.

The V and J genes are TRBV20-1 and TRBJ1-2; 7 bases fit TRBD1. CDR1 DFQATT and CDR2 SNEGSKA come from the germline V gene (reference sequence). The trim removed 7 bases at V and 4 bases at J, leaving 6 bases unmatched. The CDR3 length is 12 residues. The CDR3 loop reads CSGPTGSYGYTF. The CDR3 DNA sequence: TGCAGTGGACCGACAGGGTCCTATGGCTACACCTTC.

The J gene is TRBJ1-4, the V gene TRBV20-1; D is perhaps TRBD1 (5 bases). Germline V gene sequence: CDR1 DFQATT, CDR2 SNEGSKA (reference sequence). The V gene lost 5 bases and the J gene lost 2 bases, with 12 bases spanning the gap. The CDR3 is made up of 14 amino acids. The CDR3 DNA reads TGCAGTGCTGCCGGGGACGGGACTAATGAAAAACTGTTTTTT. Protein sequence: CSAAGDGTNEKLFF.

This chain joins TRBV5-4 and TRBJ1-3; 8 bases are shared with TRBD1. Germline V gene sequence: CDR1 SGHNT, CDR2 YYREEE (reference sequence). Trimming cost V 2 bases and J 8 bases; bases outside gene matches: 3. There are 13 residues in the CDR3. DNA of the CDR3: TGTGCCAGCAGCTTTCAGGGGGCCGACACCATATATTTT. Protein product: CASSFQGADTIYF. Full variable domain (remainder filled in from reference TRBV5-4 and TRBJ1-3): ETGVTQSPTHLIKTRGQQVTLRCSSQSGHNTVSWYQQALGQGPQFIFQYYREEENGRGNFPPRFSGLQFPNYSSELNVNALELDDSALYLCASSFQGADTIYFGEGSWLTVV.

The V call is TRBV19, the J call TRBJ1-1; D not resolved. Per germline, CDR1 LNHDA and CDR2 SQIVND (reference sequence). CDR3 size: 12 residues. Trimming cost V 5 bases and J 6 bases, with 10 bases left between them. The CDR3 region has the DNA TGTGCCAGTAGTGTTCCTTGGGCTGAAGCTTTCTTT. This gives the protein CASSVPWAEAFF.

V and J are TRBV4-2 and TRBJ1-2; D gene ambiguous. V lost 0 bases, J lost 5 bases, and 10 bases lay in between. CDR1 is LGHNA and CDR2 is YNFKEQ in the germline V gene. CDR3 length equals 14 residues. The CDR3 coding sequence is TGTGCCAGCAGCCAAGATCTCGGTACTTATGGCTACACCTTC. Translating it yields CASSQDLGTYGYTF.

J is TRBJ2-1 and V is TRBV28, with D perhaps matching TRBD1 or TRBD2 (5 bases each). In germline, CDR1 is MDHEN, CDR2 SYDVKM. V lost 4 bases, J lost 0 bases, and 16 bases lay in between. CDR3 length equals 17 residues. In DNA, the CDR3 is TGTGCCAGCAGTTGGGCGTGGCACGGGACCTCCTACAATGAGCAGTTCTTC. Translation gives CASSWAWHGTSYNEQFF. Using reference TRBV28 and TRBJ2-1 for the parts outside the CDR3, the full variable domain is DVKVTQSSRYLVKRTGEKVFLECVQDMDHENMFWYRQDPGLGLRLIYFSYDVKMKEKGDIPEGYSVSREKKERFSLILESASTNQTSMYLCASSWAWHGTSYNEQFFGPGTRLTVL.

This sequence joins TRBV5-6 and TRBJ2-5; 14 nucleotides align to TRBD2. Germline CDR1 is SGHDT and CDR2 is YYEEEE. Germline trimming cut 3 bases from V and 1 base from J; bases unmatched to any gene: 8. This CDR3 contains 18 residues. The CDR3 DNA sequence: TGTGCCAGCAGCTCGACTAGCGGGGGGGCGGTTGTCCAAGAGACCCAGTACTTC. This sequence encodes CASSSTSGGAVVQETQYF.

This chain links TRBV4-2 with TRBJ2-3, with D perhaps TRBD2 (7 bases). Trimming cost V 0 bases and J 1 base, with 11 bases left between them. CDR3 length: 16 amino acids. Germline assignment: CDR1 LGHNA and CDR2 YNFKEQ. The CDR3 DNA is TGTGCCAGCAGCCAAGAAAGGGGGGGACGCACAGATACGCAGTATTTT. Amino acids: CASSQERGGRTDTQYF.

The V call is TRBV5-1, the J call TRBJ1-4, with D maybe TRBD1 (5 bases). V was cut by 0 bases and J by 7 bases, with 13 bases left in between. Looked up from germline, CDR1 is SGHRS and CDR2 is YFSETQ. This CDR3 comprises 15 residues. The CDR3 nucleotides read TGCGCCAGCAGCTTGGCGGCAGGGCGTGTTGAAAAACTGTTTTTT. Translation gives CASSLAAGRVEKLFF.

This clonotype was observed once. In nucleotides, the CDR3 is TGTGCCAGTAGTACGGGACTACCCAGCACAGATACGCAGTATTTT. Amino acids: CASSTGLPSTDTQYF. This chain links TRBV19 with TRBJ2-3; 7 bases align to TRBD2. Unmatched junction bases numbered 4, after V lost 4 bases and J lost 0 bases. The CDR3 spans 15 residues. From germline, CDR1 is LNHDA and CDR2 SQIVND (reference sequence).

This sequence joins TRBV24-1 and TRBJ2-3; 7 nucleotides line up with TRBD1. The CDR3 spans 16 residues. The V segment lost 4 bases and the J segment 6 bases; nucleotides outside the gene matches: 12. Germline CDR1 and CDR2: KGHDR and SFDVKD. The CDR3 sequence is CATSEPGTEGSDTQYF. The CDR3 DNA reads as TGTGCCACCAGTGAGCCCGGGACAGAGGGTTCGGATACGCAGTATTTT.

The CDR3 is CASSLETRSEQYF. CDR3 DNA sequence: TGTGCCAGCAGCTTAGAGACTAGAAGCGAGCAGTACTTC. This chain links TRBV7-2 with TRBJ2-7; possibly TRBD2 for D (6 bases). V was shortened by 1 base and J by 6 bases, with 10 bases between the two germline ends. CDR3 length: 13 amino acids. Germline CDR1 SGHTA, CDR2 FQGNSA.

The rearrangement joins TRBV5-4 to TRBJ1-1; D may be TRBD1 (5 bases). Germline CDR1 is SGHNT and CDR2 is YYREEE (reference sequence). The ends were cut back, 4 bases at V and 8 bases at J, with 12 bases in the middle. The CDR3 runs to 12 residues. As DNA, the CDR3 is TGTGCCAGCAGCCTCCAGGGTCAGGAAGCTTTCTTT. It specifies CASSLQGQEAFF.

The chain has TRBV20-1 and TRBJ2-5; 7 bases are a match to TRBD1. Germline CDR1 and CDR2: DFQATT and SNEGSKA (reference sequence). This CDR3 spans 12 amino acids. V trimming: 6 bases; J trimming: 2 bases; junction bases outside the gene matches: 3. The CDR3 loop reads CSAEQGQETQYF. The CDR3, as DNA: TGCAGTGCGGAACAGGGGCAAGAGACCCAGTACTTC.

This CDR3 reads CASSQRTVENIQYF. The CDR3, as DNA: TGTGCCAGCAGCCAACGGACCGTAGAAAACATTCAGTACTTC. V is TRBV3-1 and J is TRBJ2-4; D not certain. The CDR3 contains 14 residues. Germline V gene lookup returns CDR1 LGHDT and CDR2 YNNKEL (reference sequence). With 2 bases removed from V and 5 bases from J, the gap between germline ends came to 10 bases.

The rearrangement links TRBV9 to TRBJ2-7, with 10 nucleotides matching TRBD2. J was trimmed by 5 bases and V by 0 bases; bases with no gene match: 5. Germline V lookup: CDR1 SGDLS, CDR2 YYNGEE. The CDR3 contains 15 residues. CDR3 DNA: TGTGCCAGCAGCGTAGCTACGGGACTAGCGAACGAGCAGTACTTC. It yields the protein CASSVATGLANEQYF.

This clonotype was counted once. CDR3 coding DNA: TGCGCCAGCAGCCAAGATACTAAGCAGTTCTTC. Amino acid sequence: CASSQDTKQFF. The gene calls are TRBV4-1 and TRBJ2-1; unclear D gene. CDR3 length: 11 residues. Germline assignment: CDR1 MGHRA and CDR2 YSYEKL. Between the trimmed V and J ends, which lost 0 bases and 11 bases, there was a span of 5 bases.

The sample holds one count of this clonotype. The CDR3 is CASNAQGAVGYTF. CDR3 DNA: TGTGCCAGCAACGCTCAGGGGGCGGTAGGCTACACCTTC. The chain combines TRBV12-3 or TRBV12-4 with TRBJ1-2, with 8 nucleotides matching TRBD1. The length of the CDR3 is 13 residues. V was clipped by 7 bases and J by 8 bases; unmatched bases: 9.

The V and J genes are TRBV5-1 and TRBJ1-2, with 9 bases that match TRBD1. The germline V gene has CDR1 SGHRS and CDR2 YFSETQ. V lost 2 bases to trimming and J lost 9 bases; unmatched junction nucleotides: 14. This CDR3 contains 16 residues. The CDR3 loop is CASSFSPGQGFGSYTF. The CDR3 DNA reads TGCGCCAGCAGCTTTTCCCCGGGACAGGGCTTCGGGAGCTACACCTTC.

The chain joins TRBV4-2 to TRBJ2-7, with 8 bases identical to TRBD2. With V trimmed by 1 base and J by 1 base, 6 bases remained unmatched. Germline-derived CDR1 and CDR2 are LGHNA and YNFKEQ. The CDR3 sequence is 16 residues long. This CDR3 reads CASSQGPGGASYEQYF. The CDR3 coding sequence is TGTGCCAGCAGCCAAGGTCCCGGGGGGGCTTCCTACGAGCAGTACTTC.

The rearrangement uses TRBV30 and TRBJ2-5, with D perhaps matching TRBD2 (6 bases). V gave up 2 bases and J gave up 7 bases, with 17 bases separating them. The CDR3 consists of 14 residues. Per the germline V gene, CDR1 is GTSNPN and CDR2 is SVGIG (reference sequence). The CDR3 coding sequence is TGTGCCTGGAGTACCCAGGGAGGCTCAACGACCCAGTACTTC. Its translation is CAWSTQGGSTTQYF.

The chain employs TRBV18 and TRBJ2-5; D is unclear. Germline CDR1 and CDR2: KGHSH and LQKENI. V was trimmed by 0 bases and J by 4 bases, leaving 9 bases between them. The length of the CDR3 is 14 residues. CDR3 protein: CASSPPGDRETQYF. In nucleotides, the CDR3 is TGTGCCAGCTCACCACCGGGTGATAGAGAGACCCAGTACTTC. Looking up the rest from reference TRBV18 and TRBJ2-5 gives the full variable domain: NAGVMQNPRHLVRRRGQEARLRCSPMKGHSHVYWYRQLPEEGLKFMVYLQKENIIDESGMPKERFSAEFPKEGPSILRIQQVVRGDSAAYFCASSPPGDRETQYFGPGTRLLVL.

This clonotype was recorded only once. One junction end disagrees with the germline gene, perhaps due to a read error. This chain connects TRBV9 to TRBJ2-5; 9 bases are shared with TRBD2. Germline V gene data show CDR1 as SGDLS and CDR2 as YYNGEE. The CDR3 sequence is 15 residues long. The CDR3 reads CASSVEGRGGESQYF. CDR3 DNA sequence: TGTGCCAGCAGCGTAGAAGGGCGGGGGGGAGAGAGCCAGTACTTC.

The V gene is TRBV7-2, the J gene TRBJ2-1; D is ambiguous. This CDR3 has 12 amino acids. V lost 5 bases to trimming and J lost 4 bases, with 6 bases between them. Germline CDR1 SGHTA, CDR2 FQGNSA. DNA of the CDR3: TGTGCCAGCAGCACGGAATACAATGAGCAGTTCTTC. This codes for CASSTEYNEQFF.

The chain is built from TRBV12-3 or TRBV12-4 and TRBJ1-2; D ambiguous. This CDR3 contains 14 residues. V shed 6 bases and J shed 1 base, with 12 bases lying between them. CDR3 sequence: CASRGSGINYGYTF. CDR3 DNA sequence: TGTGCCAGCAGGGGATCGGGGATTAACTATGGCTACACCTTC.

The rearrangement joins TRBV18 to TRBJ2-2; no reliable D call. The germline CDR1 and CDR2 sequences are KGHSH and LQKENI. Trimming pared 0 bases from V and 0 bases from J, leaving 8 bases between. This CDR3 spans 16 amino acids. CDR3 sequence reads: CASSPPGWSNTGELFF. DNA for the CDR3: TGTGCCAGCTCACCACCTGGGTGGTCGAACACCGGGGAGCTGTTTTTT.

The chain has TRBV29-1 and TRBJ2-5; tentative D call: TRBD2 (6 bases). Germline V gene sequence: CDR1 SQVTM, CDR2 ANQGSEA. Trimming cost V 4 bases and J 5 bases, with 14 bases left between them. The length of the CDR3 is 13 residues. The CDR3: CSVGRGRWETQYF. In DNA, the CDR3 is TGCAGCGTTGGGCGGGGACGGTGGGAGACCCAGTACTTC.

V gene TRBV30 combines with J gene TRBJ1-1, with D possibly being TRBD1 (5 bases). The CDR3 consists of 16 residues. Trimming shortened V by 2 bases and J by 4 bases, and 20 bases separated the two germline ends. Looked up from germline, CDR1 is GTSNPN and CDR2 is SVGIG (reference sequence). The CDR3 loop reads CAWSFLPGQVGTEAFF. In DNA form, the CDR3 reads TGTGCCTGGAGTTTCCTTCCAGGGCAGGTGGGCACTGAAGCTTTCTTT.

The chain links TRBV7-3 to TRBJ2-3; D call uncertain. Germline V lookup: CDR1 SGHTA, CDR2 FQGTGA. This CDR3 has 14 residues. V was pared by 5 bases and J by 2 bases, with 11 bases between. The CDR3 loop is CASSQLVNTDTQYF. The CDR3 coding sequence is TGTGCCAGCAGCCAACTGGTTAACACAGATACGCAGTATTTT.

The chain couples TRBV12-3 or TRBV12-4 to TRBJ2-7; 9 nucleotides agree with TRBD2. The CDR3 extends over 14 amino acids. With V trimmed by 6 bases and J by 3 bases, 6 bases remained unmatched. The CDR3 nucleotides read TGTGCCAGCAGCCGACTAGCGGCCCTCTACGAGCAGTACTTC. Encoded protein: CASSRLAALYEQYF.